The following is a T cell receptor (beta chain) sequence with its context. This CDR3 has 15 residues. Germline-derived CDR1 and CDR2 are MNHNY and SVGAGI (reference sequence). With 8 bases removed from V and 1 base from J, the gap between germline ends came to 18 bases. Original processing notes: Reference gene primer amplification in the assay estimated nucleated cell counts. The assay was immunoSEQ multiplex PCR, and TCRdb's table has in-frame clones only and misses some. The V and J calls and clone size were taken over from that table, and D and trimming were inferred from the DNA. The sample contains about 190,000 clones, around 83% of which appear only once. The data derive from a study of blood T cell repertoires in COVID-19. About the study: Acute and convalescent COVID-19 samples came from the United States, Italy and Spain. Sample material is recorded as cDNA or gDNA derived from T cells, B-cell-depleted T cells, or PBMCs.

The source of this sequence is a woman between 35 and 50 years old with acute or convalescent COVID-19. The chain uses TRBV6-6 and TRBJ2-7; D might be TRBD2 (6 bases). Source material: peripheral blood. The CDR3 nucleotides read TGTGCCAGCCGTCCGGGGGACTTTAGTTCCTACGAGCAGTACTTC. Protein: CASRPGDFSSYEQYF.